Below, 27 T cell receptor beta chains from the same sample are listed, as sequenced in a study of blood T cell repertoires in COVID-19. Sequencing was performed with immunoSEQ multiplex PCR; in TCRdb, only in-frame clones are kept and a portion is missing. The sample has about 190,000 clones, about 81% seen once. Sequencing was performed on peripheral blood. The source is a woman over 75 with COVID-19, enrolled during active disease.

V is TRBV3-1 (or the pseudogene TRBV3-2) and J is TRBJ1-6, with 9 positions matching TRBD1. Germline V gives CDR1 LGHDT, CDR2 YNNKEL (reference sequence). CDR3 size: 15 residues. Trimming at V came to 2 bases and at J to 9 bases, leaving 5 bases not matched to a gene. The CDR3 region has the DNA TGTGCCAGCAGCCAAATCAGGACAGGGGCTTCACCCCTCCACTTT. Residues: CASSQIRTGASPLHF.

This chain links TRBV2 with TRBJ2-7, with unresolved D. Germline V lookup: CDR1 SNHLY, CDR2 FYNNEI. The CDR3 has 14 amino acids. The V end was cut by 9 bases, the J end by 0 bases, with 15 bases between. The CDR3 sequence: CASADFQPSYEQYF. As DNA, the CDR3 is TGTGCCAGTGCTGACTTCCAGCCCTCCTACGAGCAGTACTTC.

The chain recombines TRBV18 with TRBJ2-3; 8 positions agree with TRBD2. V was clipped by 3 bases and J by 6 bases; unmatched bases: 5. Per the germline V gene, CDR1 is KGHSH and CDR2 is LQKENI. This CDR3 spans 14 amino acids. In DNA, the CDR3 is TGTGCCAGCTCACCCGCGCGGGGGGTGGATACGCAGTATTTT. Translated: CASSPARGVDTQYF. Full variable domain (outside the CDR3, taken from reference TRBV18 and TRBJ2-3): NAGVMQNPRHLVRRRGQEARLRCSPMKGHSHVYWYRQLPEEGLKFMVYLQKENIIDESGMPKERFSAEFPKEGPSILRIQQVVRGDSAAYFCASSPARGVDTQYFGPGTRLTVL.

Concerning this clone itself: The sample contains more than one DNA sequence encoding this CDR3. The CDR3 sequence: CSVGLYNEQFF. DNA for the CDR3: TGCAGCGTTGGACTCTACAATGAGCAGTTCTTC. This sequence joins TRBV29-1 and TRBJ2-1; D remains ambiguous. V shed 4 bases and J shed 3 bases, with 4 bases lying between them. The CDR3 loop spans 11 amino acids. Germline V gives CDR1 SQVTM, CDR2 ANQGSEA.

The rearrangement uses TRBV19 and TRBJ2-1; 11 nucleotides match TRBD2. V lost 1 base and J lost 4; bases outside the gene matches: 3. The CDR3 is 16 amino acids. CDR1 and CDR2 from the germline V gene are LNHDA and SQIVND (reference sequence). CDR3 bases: TGTGCCAGTAGTATAGGGGGGACTAGCGGTTACAATGAGCAGTTCTTC. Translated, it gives CASSIGGTSGYNEQFF.

The CDR3 nucleotides are TGTGCCACCAGTATCGGCGGACAGGGGGCGTCCTACAATGAGCAGTTCTTC. Its protein product is CATSIGGQGASYNEQFF. The chain carries TRBV24-1 and TRBJ2-1; 11 bases are a match to TRBD1. CDR1 and CDR2 (germline): KGHDR, SFDVKD. The CDR3 extends over 17 amino acids. The ends lost 6 bases at V and 1 base at J; junction bases unmatched: 7.

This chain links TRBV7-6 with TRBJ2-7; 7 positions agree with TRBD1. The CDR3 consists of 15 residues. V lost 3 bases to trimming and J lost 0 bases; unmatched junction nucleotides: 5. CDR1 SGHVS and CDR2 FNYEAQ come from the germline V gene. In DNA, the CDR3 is TGTGCCAGCAGCTTCCGGGACAGTAGCTCCTACGAGCAGTACTTC. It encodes CASSFRDSSSYEQYF.

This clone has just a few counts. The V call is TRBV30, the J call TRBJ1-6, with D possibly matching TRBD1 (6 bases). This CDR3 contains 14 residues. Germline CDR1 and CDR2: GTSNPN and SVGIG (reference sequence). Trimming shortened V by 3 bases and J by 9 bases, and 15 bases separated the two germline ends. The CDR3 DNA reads TGTGCCTGGAGCGGTGACAGGATGGGTTCACCCCTCCACTTT. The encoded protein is CAWSGDRMGSPLHF.

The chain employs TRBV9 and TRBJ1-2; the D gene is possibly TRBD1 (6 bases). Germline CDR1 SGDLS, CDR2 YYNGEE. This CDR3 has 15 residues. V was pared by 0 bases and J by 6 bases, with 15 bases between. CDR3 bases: TGTGCCAGCAGCGTAGCCCCACACAGGGCGGATGGCTACACCTTC. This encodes CASSVAPHRADGYTF.

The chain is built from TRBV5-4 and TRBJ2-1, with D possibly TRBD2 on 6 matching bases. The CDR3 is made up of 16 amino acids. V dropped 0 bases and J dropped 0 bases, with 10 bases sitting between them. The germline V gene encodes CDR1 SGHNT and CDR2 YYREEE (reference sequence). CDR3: CASSLGGVSSYNEQFF. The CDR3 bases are TGTGCCAGCAGCTTGGGCGGGGTAAGCTCCTACAATGAGCAGTTCTTC. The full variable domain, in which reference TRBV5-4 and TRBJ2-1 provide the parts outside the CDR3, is ETGVTQSPTHLIKTRGQQVTLRCSSQSGHNTVSWYQQALGQGPQFIFQYYREEENGRGNFPPRFSGLQFPNYSSELNVNALELDDSALYLCASSLGGVSSYNEQFFGPGTRLTVL.

The CDR3 DNA reads TGTGCCAGCGAGCGGGACAGGGTGGGCGAGCAGTACTTC. Translating gives CASERDRVGEQYF. The chain couples TRBV2 to TRBJ2-7; 9 bases fit TRBD1. Germline V gene lookup returns CDR1 SNHLY and CDR2 FYNNEI. This CDR3 has 13 amino acids. J was trimmed by 6 bases and V by 8 bases; bases with no gene match: 8.

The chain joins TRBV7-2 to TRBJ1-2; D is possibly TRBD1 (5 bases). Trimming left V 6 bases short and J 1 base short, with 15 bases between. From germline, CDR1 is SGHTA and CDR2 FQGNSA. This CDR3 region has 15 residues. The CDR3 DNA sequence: TGTGCCAGCAGATTCGTCGGGGGTAGTAACTATGGCTACACCTTC. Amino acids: CASRFVGGSNYGYTF.

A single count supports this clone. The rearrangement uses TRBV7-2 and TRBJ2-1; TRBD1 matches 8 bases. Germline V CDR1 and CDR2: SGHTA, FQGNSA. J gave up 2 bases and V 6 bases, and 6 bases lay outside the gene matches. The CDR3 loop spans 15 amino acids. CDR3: CASSAGGAAYNEQFF. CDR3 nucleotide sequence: TGTGCCAGCAGTGCAGGGGGCGCTGCCTACAATGAGCAGTTCTTC.

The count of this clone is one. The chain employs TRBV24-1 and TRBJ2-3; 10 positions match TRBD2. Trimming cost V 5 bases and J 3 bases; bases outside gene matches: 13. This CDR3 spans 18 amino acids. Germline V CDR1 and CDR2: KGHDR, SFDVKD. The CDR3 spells CATSVASGSKTDTDTQYF. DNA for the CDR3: TGTGCCACCAGTGTCGCTAGCGGGAGCAAGACAGATACAGATACGCAGTATTTT.

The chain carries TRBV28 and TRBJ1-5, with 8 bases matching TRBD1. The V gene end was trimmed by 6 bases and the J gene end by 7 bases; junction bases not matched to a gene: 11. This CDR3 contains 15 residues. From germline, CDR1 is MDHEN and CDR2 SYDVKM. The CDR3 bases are TGTGCCAGCAGCCCGACCGACAGGGGTTACCAGCCCCAGCATTTT. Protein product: CASSPTDRGYQPQHF.

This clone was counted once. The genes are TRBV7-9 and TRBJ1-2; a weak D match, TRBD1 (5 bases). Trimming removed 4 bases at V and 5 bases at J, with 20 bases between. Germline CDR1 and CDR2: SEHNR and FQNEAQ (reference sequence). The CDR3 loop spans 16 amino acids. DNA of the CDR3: TGTGCCAGCAGCTACTACAGGAGGGATAGGTCATATGGCTACACCTTC. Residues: CASSYYRRDRSYGYTF.

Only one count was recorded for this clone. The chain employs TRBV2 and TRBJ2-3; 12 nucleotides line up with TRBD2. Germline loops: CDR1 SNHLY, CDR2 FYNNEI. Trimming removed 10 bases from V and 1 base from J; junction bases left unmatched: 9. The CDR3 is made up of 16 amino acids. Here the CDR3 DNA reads TGTGCCACCGTACTAGCGGGAGGCGGTGGCACAGATACGCAGTATTTT. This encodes CATVLAGGGGTDTQYF.

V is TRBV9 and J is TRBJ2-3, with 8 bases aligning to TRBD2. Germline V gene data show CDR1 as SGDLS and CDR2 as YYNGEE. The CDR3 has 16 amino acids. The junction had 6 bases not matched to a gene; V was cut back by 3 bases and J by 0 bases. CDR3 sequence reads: CASSEGSGSSTDTQYF. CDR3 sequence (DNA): TGTGCCAGCAGCGAGGGGAGCGGGAGTAGCACAGATACGCAGTATTTT.

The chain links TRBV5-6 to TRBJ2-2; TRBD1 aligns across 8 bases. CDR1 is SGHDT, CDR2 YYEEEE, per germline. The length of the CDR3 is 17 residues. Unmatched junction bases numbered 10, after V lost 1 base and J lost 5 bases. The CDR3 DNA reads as TGTGCCAGCAGCTTGCAGGGGGCGGCTTCGGTAACCGGGGAGCTGTTTTTT. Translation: CASSLQGAASVTGELFF.

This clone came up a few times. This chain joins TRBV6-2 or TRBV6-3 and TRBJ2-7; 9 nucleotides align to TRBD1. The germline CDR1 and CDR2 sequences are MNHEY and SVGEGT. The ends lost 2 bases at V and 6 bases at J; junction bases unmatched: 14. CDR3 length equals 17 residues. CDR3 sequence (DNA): TGTGCCAGCAGTTACATACCCCCCGGGACAGGGAACCCCGAGCAGTACTTC. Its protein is CASSYIPPGTGNPEQYF.

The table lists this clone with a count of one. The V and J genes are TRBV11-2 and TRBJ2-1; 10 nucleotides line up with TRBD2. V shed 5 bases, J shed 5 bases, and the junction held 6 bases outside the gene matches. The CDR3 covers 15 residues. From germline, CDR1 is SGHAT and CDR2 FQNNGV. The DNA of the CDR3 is TGTGCCAGCAGCCTGACTAGCGGGCCCCACAATGAGCAGTTCTTC. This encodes CASSLTSGPHNEQFF. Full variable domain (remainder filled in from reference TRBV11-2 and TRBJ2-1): EAGVAQSPRYKIIEKRQSVAFWCNPISGHATLYWYQQILGQGPKLLIQFQNNGVVDDSQLPKDRFSAERLKGVDSTLKIQPAKLEDSAVYLCASSLTSGPHNEQFFGPGTRLTVL.

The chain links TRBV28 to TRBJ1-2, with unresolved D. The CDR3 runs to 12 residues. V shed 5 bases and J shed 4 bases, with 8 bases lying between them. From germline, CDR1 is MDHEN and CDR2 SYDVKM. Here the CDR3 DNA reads TGTGCCAGCAGTCCAGGCTTCTATGGCTACACCTTC. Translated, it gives CASSPGFYGYTF.

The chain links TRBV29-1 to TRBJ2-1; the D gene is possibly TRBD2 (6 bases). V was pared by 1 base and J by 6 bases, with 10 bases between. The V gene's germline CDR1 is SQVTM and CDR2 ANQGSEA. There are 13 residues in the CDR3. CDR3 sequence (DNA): TGCAGCGTTGAAGGGCGGGAAACCAATGAGCAGTTCTTC. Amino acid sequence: CSVEGRETNEQFF.

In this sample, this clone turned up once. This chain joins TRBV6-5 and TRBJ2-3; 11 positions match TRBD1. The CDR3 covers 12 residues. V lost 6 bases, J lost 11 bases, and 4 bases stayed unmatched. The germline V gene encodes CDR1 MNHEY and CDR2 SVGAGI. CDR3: CASRDRGRVQYF. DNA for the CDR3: TGTGCCAGCAGGGACAGGGGGCGCGTGCAGTATTTT.

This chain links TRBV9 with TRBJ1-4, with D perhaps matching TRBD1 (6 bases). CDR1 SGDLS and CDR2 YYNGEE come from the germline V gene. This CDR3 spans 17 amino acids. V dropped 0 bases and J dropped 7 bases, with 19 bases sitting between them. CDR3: CASSVGHQGMRVEKLFF. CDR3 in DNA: TGTGCCAGCAGCGTAGGGCACCAGGGGATGCGAGTTGAAAAACTGTTTTTT.

The CDR3 spells CASSPRDRADEQYF. CDR3 DNA: TGTGCCAGCTCACCCCGGGACAGGGCCGACGAGCAGTACTTC. The rearrangement links TRBV18 to TRBJ2-7; TRBD1 aligns across 9 bases. J was trimmed by 5 bases and V by 3 bases; bases with no gene match: 5. This CDR3 has 14 amino acids. Germline V lookup: CDR1 KGHSH, CDR2 LQKENI.

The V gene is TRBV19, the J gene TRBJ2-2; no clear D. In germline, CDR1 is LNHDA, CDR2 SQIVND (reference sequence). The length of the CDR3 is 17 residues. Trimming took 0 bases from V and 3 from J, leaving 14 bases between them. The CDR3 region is CASSIDGLKMDTGELFF. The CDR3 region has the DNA TGTGCCAGTAGTATAGATGGCCTTAAAATGGACACCGGGGAGCTGTTTTTT.